The entry that follows covers one T cell receptor (beta chain) sequence. Its antigen is still unknown. The data were taken from a study of T cell responses to AZD1222 COVID-19 vaccine. Points from the study as a whole: Unmutated variant regions are reportedly targeted by nearly half of spike-specific TCRs.

V was clipped by 5 bases and J by 5 bases; unmatched bases: 7. CDR3 size: 15 residues. Germline CDR1 is LNHDA and CDR2 is SQIVND (reference sequence). Using immunoSEQ multiplex PCR, the repertoire was profiled, and TCRdb retains in-frame clones only, with some absent. Of 110,000 to 150,000 clones listed, over 85% are singletons. This sequence was found in an adult in good health. V and J are TRBV19 and TRBJ2-3; 10 positions agree with TRBD1. This specimen was peripheral blood, taken on day 0 of AZD1222 vaccination. Written as DNA, the CDR3 is TGTGCCAGTAGTGTTCGACAGGGGGCAATAGATACGCAGTATTTT. Translation: CASSVRQGAIDTQYF.